What follows is one TCR beta chain and its context. The data derive from a study of CD8+ T cells in alopecia areata. RNA extraction was followed by reverse transcription into cDNA, which acted as the sequencing template. Using immunoSEQ multiplex PCR, the repertoire was profiled, and TCRdb retains in-frame clones only, with some absent. The sample yields 85,000 to 110,000 clones, 55% seen once. The receptor was derived from a human donor in good health. Material: CD4+ T cells sorted from blood.

CDR3 in DNA: TGCGCCAGCAGCTCCTGGACAGGGGTGAGGACTGAAGCTTTCTTT. It encodes CASSSWTGVRTEAFF. The chain recombines TRBV5-1 with TRBJ1-1; 9 nucleotides agree with TRBD1. From germline, CDR1 is SGHRS and CDR2 YFSETQ. V shed 3 bases and J 5 bases; nucleotides not matched to a gene: 8. This CDR3 has 15 amino acids. The full variable domain, with the rest looked up from reference TRBV5-1 and TRBJ1-1, is KAGVTQTPRYLIKTRGQQVTLSCSPISGHRSVSWYQQTPGQGLQFLFEYFSETQRNKGNFPGRFSGRQFSNSRSEMNVSTLELGDSALYLCASSSWTGVRTEAFFGQGTRLTVV.